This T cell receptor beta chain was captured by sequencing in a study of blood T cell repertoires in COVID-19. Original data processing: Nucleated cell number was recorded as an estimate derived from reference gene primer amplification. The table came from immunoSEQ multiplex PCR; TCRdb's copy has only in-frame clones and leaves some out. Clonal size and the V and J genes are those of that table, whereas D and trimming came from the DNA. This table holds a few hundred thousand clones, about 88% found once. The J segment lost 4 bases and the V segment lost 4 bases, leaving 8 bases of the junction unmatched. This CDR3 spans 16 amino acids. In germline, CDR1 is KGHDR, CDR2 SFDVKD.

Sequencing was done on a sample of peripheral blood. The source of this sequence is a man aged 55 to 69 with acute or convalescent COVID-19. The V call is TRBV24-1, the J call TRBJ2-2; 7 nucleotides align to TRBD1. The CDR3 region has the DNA TGTGCCACCAGTGACCCTGACAGGGAAAGCACCGGGGAGCTGTTTTTT. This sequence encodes CATSDPDRESTGELFF.